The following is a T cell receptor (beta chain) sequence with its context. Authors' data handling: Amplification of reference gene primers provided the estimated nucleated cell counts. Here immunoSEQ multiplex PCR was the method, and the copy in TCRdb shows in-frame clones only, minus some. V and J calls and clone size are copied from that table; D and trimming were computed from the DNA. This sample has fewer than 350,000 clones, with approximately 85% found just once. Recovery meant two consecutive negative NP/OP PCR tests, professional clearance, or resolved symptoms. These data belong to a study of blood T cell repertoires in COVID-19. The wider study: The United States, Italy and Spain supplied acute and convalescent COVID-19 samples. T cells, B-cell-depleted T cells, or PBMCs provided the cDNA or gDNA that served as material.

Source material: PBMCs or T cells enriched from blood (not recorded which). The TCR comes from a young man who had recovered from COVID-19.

The CDR3 coding sequence is TGTGCCAGCAGTGACTCGAGCCAATCGAACACCGGGGAGCTGTTTTTT. Protein sequence: CASSDSSQSNTGELFF. The chain recombines TRBV6-4 with TRBJ2-2, with D hard to call. The CDR3 runs to 16 residues. Germline V lookup: CDR1 MRHNA, CDR2 SNTAGT. The V end was cut by 0 bases, the J end by 0 bases, with 8 bases between.